A selection of T cell receptor beta chains follows, all from one sample in a study of CD8 T cells in Susac syndrome. TCRdb processed the immunoSEQ multiplex PCR reads anew with MiXCR; each CDR3 protein has one entry. The repertoire includes 200,000 or so distinct CDR3 sequences, about 95% of them detected once, and 0.093% sits in the top ten. The sequencing input was CD4+ T cells from PBMCs. These receptors all stem from a human donor with multiple sclerosis. Both conserved end residues are trimmed from each CDR3. The order of the fields is V gene, J gene, clone size, D gene, CDR3 protein. A D gene is named only where the DNA matches it firmly. Clone size is stated in some rows and not others, as once, few, many or a class when expanded.

TRBV20-1	TRBJ2-7	NA	TRBD2	SATLAGTHEQY
TRBV3-1	TRBJ2-5	NA	NA	ASSQAGGNAETQY
TRBV25-1	TRBJ2-3	NA	NA	ASSPISTDTQY
TRBV3-1	TRBJ1-5	NA	NA	ASSQGTGNHQPQH
TRBV9	TRBJ2-5	NA	NA	ASSVAPGRGQETQY
TRBV7-8	TRBJ2-3	once	TRBD2	ASTKYSGGADTQY
TRBV7-9	TRBJ1-1	NA	TRBD1	ASSKTGGNTEAF
TRBV30	TRBJ1-1	NA	NA	AWSGAYTEAF
TRBV9	TRBJ1-1	NA	NA	ASSVVTTNTEAF
TRBV30	TRBJ1-5	NA	NA	AWSGNSNQPQH
TRBV27	TRBJ1-1	NA	TRBD1	ASRELQGVPEAF
TRBV20-1	TRBJ2-5	NA	NA	SATPAATHTQY
TRBV2	TRBJ2-3	NA	NA	ASFPYRFSTDTQY
TRBV12-3/TRBV12-4	TRBJ2-7	NA	NA	ASSLTAAEQY
TRBV7-9	TRBJ2-6	NA	NA	ASSSRRTEALMANVLT
TRBV30	TRBJ1-1	NA	NA	AWSVTGARTEAF
TRBV4-1	TRBJ2-1	NA	TRBD2	ASSGTGTSNNEQF
TRBV3-1	TRBJ1-5	NA	NA	ASSQQGHQPQH
TRBV7-2	TRBJ2-1	NA	NA	ASSLAGRVGEQF
TRBV5-6	TRBJ1-2	NA	NA	ASSSNRDGYT
TRBV7-9	TRBJ1-6	NA	NA	ASSFMGATYNSPLH
TRBV29-1	TRBJ2-6	NA	NA	SVEIWGANVLT
TRBV7-8	TRBJ2-3	NA	NA	ASSLVGGPDTQY
TRBV2	TRBJ2-3	NA	NA	ASSERVTTDTQY
TRBV5-5	TRBJ2-7	NA	NA	ASSLRTGTYYEQY
TRBV4-2	TRBJ1-3	NA	TRBD1	ASSPFSRGNGNTIY
TRBV30	TRBJ2-7	NA	NA	AWSPQGIEQY
TRBV9	TRBJ2-2	NA	TRBD1	ASNQGGSNTGELF
TRBV20-1	TRBJ2-7	once	NA	SASGPGGNEQY
TRBV20-1	TRBJ2-7	NA	TRBD1	SASRLDRGYEQY
TRBV18	TRBJ2-5	few	NA	ASSPSGKETQY
TRBV7-9	TRBJ2-6	NA	NA	APRGISGANVLT
TRBV29-1	TRBJ1-2	NA	TRBD1	SVDSGGRYGYT
TRBV30	TRBJ1-5	NA	NA	AWSRAWEAGAGPQH
TRBV29-1	TRBJ2-1	once	NA	SVPILGGYNEQF
TRBV29-1	TRBJ1-4	NA	NA	SARSFGEKLF
TRBV12-3/TRBV12-4	TRBJ1-5	NA	NA	ASSTGLENNQPQH
TRBV5-1	TRBJ2-6	once	NA	ASSSLGGGGGAGANVLT
TRBV27	TRBJ1-6	NA	TRBD1	ASSRPGQGNSPLH
TRBV5-1	TRBJ2-1	NA	NA	ASSTTGDGGEQF
TRBV18	TRBJ2-5	NA	TRBD2	ASSPSGAEETQY
TRBV16	TRBJ2-1	NA	NA	ASSASGNEQF
TRBV18	TRBJ2-5	NA	TRBD1	ASSPVTGIETQY
TRBV30	TRBJ2-4	NA	TRBD1	AWSPGQVGPLAKNIQY
TRBV6-2/TRBV6-3	TRBJ1-5	NA	NA	ASREISGPQH
TRBV29-1	TRBJ1-1	NA	NA	SVEGGRWSEAF
TRBV24-1	TRBJ2-7	NA	TRBD1	ATSETGVHEQY
TRBV20-1	TRBJ2-5	once	TRBD2	SAPRAGGQETQY
TRBV10-3	TRBJ2-7	NA	TRBD1	AISALGQGASEQY
TRBV14	TRBJ2-5	NA	NA	ASSRLDASQETQY
TRBV20-1	TRBJ1-5	NA	NA	SSGGDSNQPQH
TRBV20-1	TRBJ1-3	NA	NA	SARDQVGQTGNTIY
TRBV7-2	TRBJ2-3	NA	TRBD2	ASSRGLPSTDTQY
TRBV5-4	TRBJ1-1	NA	TRBD1	ASSLGGTGEAEAF
TRBV30	TRBJ2-3	NA	NA	AWSEDSASTDTQY
TRBV27	TRBJ2-5	NA	NA	ASSLWGGEKTQY
TRBV20-1	TRBJ1-1	NA	NA	SASKQEYTEAF
TRBV20-1	TRBJ1-1	once	NA	SATLRTVNTEAF